This TCR beta chain appears in the sequencing data of a study of CD8+ T cells in alopecia areata. Investigators isolated RNA and reverse transcribed it into cDNA to act as the sequencing template. Data came from immunoSEQ multiplex PCR; TCRdb stores just in-frame clones and leaves some out. The sample consists of under 200,000 clones, about two thirds of them appearing once. The treatment denotes: oral pan-JAK inhibitor, 5-10 mg twice daily. CDR3 length: 14 amino acids. V lost 7 bases to trimming and J lost 4 bases; unmatched junction nucleotides: 8. Germline CDR1 is SQVTM and CDR2 is ANQGSEA. The sample in question was CD4+ T cells sorted from blood, obtained at week 4, from a patient treated with tofacitinib. The rearrangement joins TRBV29-1 to TRBJ1-5; 9 bases fit TRBD1. The clonotype comes from a human donor with alopecia areata. The CDR3 here is CSAETGGKNQPQHF. Here the CDR3 DNA reads TGCAGCGCAGAGACAGGGGGGAAGAATCAGCCCCAGCATTTT.